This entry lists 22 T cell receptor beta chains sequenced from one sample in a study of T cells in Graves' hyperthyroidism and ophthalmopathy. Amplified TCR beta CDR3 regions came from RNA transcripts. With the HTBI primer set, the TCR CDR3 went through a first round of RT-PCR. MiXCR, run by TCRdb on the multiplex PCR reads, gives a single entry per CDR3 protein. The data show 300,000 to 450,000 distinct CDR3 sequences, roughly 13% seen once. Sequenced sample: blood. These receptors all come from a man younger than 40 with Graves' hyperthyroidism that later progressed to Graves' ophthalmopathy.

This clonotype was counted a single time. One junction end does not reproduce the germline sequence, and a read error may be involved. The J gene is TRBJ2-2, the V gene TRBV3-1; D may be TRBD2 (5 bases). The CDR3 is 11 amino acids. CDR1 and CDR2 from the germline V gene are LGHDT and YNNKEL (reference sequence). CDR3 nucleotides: TGTGCCAGCAGCATTGACCGGGAACTGTTTTTT. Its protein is CASSIDRELFF.

CDR3 sequence: CATSRQGWLSAPLHF. The CDR3 DNA is TGTGCCACCAGCAGGCAGGGTTGGTTATCGGCACCCCTCCACTTT. The chain links TRBV15 to TRBJ1-6, with D possibly TRBD1 on 5 matching bases. Germline loops: CDR1 LNHNV, CDR2 YYDKDF (reference sequence). V lost 3 bases, J lost 11 bases, and 17 bases lay in between. The CDR3 contains 15 residues.

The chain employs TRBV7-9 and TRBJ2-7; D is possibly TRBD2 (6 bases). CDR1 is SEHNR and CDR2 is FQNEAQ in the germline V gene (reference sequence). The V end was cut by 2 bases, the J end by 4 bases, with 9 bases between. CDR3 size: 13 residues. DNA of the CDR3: TGTGCCAGCAGCTTACGGGGGAATTACGAGCAGTACTTC. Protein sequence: CASSLRGNYEQYF.

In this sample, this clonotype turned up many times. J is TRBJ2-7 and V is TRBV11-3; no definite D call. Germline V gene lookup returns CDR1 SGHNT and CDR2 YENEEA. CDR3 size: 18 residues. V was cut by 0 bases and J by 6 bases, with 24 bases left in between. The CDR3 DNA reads TGTGCCAGCAGCTTAGATGTTGGATCCGAGACGGTGGATCGCGAGCAGTACTTC. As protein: CASSLDVGSETVDREQYF.

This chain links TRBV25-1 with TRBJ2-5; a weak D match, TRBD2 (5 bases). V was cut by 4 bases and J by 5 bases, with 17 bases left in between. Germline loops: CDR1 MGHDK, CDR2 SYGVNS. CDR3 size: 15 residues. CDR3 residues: CASSASDEGFETQYF. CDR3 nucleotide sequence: TGTGCCAGCAGTGCTTCCGACGAGGGTTTCGAGACCCAGTACTTC.

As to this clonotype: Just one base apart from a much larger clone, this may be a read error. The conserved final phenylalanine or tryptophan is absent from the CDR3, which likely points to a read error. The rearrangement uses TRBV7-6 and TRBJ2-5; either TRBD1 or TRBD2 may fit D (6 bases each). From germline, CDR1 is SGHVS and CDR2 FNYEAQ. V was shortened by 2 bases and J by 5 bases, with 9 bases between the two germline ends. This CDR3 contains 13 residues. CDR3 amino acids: CASSLWGAETQYL. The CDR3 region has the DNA TGTGCCAGCAGCTTATGGGGGGCCGAGACCCAGTACCTC.

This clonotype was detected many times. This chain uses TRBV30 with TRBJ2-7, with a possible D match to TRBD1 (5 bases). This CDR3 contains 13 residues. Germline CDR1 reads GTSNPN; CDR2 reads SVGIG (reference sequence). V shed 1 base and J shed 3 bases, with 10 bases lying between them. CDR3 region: CAWSEDRLYEQYF. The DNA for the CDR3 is TGTGCCTGGAGTGAAGACAGACTCTACGAGCAGTACTTC.

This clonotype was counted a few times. CDR3 coding DNA: TGCGCCAGCAGTGACAGGGTAATGGACTATAATTCACCCCTCCACTTT. It codes for CASSDRVMDYNSPLHF. V and J are TRBV10-2 and TRBJ1-6, with D maybe TRBD1 (5 bases). CDR3 length equals 16 residues. The germline gives CDR1 WSHSY, CDR2 SAAADI. Trimming shortened V by 3 bases and J by 3 bases, and 12 bases separated the two germline ends.

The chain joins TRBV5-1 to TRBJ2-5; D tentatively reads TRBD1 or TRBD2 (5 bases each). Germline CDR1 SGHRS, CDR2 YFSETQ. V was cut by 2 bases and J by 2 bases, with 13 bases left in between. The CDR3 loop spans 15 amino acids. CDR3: CASSFPPGPQETQYF. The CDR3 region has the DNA TGCGCCAGCAGCTTCCCCCCGGGACCACAAGAGACCCAGTACTTC.

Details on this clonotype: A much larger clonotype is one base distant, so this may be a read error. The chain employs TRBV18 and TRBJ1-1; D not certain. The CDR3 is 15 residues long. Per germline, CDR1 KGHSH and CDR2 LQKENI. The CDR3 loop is CASPPYVRTNTEAFF. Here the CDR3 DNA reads TGTGCCAGCCCACCATATGTCCGAACGAACACTGAAGCTTTCTTT.

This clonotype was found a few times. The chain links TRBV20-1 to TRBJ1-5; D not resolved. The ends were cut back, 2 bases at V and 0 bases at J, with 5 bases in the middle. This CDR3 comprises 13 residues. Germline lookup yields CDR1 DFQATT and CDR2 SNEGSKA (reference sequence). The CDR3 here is CSARSYSNQPQHF. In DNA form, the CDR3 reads TGCAGTGCTAGATCGTATAGCAATCAGCCCCAGCATTTT.

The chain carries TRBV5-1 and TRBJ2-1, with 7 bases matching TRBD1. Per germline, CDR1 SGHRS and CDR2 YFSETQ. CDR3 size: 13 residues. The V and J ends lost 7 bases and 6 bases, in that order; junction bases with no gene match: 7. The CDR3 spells CASRDSFGNEQFF. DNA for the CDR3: TGCGCCAGCCGGGACAGTTTTGGCAATGAGCAGTTCTTC.

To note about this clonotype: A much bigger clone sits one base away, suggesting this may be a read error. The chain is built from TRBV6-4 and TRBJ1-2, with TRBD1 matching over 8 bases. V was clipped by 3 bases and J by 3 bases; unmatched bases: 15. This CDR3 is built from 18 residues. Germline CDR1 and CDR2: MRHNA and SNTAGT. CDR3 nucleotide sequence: TGTGCCAGCAGTGAAGGTGACAGGGGAATAGGTTCGGACTATGGCTACACCTTC. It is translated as CASSEGDRGIGSDYGYTF.

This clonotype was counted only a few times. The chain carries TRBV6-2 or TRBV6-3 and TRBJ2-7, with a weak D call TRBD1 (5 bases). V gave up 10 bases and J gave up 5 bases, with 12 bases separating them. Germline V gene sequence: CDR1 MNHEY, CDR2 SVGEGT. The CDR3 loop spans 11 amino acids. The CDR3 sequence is CATEGVHEQYF. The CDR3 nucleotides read TGTGCCACCGAAGGGGTTCACGAGCAGTACTTC.

DNA for the CDR3: TGTGCCAGCAGCTCCATGGGAAACACCATATATTTT. As protein: CASSSMGNTIYF. V gene TRBV5-4 combines with J gene TRBJ1-3; no clear D gene. The germline gives CDR1 SGHNT, CDR2 YYREEE (reference sequence). CDR3 length: 12 amino acids. Trimming pared 3 bases from V and 4 bases from J, leaving 5 bases between.

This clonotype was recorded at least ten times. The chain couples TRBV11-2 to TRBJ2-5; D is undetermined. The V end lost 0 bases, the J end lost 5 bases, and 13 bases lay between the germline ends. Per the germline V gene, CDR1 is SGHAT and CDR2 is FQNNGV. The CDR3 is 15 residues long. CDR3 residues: CASSLERQNGETQYF. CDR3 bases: TGTGCCAGCAGCTTAGAACGGCAGAATGGGGAGACCCAGTACTTC. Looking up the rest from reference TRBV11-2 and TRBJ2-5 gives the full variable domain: EAGVAQSPRYKIIEKRQSVAFWCNPISGHATLYWYQQILGQGPKLLIQFQNNGVVDDSQLPKDRFSAERLKGVDSTLKIQPAKLEDSAVYLCASSLERQNGETQYFGPGTRLLVL.

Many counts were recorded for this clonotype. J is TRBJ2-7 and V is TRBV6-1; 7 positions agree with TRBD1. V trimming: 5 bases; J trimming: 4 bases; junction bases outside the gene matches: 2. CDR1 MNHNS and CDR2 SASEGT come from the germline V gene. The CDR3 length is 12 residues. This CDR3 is CASSKQGYEQYF. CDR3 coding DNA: TGTGCCAGCAGTAAACAGGGGTACGAGCAGTACTTC.

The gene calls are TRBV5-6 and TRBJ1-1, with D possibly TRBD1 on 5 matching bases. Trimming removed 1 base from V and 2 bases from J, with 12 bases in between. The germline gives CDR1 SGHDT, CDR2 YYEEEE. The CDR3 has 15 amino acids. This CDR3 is CASSLLQGSNTEAFF. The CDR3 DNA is TGTGCCAGCAGCTTGCTTCAGGGAAGCAACACTGAAGCTTTCTTT. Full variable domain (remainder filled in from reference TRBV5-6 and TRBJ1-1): DAGVTQSPTHLIKTRGQQVTLRCSPKSGHDTVSWYQQALGQGPQFIFQYYEEEERQRGNFPDRFSGHQFPNYSSELNVNALLLGDSALYLCASSLLQGSNTEAFFGQGTRLTVV.

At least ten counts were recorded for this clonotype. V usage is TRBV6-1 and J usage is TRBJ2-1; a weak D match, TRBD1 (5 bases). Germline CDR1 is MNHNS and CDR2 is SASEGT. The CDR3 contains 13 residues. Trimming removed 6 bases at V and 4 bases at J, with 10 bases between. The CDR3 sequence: CASSLTVYNEQFF. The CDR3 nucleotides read TGTGCCAGCAGCCTGACAGTTTACAATGAGCAGTTCTTC.

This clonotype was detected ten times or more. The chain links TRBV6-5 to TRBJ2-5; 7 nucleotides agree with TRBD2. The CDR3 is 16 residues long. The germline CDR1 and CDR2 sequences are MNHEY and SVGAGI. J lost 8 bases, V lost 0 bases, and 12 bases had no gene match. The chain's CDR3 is CASSYSRLAGVDTQYF. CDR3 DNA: TGTGCCAGCAGTTACTCTCGATTAGCGGGTGTTGATACCCAGTACTTC.

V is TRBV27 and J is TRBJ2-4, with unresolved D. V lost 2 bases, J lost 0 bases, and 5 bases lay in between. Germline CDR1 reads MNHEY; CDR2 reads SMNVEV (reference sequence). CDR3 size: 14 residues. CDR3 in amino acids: CASSLVSAKNIQYF. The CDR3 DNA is TGTGCCAGCAGTTTAGTCTCAGCCAAAAACATTCAGTACTTC.

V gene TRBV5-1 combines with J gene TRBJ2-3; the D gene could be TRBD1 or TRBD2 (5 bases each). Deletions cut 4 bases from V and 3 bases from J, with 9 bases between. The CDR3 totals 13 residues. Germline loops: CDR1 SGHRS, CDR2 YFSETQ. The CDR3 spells CASSPGATDTQYF. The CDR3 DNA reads TGCGCCAGCAGCCCCGGGGCAACAGATACGCAGTATTTT. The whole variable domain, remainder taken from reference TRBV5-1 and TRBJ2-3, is KAGVTQTPRYLIKTRGQQVTLSCSPISGHRSVSWYQQTPGQGLQFLFEYFSETQRNKGNFPGRFSGRQFSNSRSEMNVSTLELGDSALYLCASSPGATDTQYFGPGTRLTVL.